This T cell receptor beta chain was identified during a study of T-cell memory formation after mild COVID-19. In its sample, this clonotype was seen a few times. Its antigen is unidentified. General study points: Memory cells collected pre-infection included some clones that later responded, suggesting cross-reactive memory joined. SARS-CoV-2 specificity was not confirmed for second-wave clones peaking on day 37. Shrinking CD4+ clones resided mostly in CM and EM, and CD8+ ones in EMRA.

MiXCR, applied by TCRdb to the 5' RACE reads, yields one record per CDR3 protein. The data contain over 350,000 distinct CDR3 sequences, approximately 24% of them singletons. The CDR3 is 15 amino acids. The V segment lost 5 bases and the J segment 0 bases; nucleotides outside the gene matches: 6. Germline CDR1 reads SGHAT; CDR2 reads FQNNGV. This receptor was obtained from an adult woman who had mild COVID-19 (a few samples of this study predate the infection). Cell type and time point are not known. The chain links TRBV11-2 to TRBJ1-1; 7 bases align to TRBD1. Sequencing was done on a sample of PBMCs or a T cell subset sorted from them (not recorded which). In DNA, the CDR3 is TGTGCCAGCAGCCCGGGACAGCTCATGAACACTGAAGCTTTCTTT. Its translation is CASSPGQLMNTEAFF.